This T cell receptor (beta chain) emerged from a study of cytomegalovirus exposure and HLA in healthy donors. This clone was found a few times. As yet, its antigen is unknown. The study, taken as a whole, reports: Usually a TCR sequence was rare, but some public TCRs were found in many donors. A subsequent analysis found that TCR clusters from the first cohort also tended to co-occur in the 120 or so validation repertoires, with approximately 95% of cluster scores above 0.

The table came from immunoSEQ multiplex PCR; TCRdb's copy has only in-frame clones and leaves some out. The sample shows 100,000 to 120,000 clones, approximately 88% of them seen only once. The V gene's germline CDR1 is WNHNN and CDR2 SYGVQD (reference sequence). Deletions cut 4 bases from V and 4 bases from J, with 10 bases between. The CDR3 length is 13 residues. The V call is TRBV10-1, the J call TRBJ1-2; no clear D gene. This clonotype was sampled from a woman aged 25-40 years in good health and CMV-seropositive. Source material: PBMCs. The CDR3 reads CASSGGGGYGYTF. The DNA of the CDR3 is TGCGCCAGCAGTGGAGGAGGTGGCTATGGCTACACCTTC.